One and the same sample provided the 17 T cell receptor beta chains below, sequenced in a study of T cell repertoires in cytomegalovirus infection. TCRdb re-analysed the reads in MiXCR, keeping a single row per CDR3 protein. The sample includes hundreds of thousands of distinct CDR3 sequences, about 24% of them seen just once. Sample: CD8+ T cells from PBMCs. These receptors all come from a human donor in good health (CMV status not recorded). Some clones in this sample may be carry-over from other donors' samples.

Regarding this clonotype: Relative to the germline gene, one junction end is altered; a read error may explain this. The rearrangement links TRBV6-6 to TRBJ2-3; TRBD1 aligns across 9 bases. The CDR3 sequence is 12 residues long. CDR1 and CDR2 (germline): MNHNY, SVGAGI (reference sequence). The CDR3 DNA follows: TGTACCAGCACCGCAGGACAGGGGACCCTAGATTTT. As protein: CTSTAGQGTLDF.

This clonotype was counted ten times or more. This chain uses TRBV7-8 with TRBJ2-7; possibly TRBD1 for D (5 bases). There are 15 residues in the CDR3. The germline V gene encodes CDR1 SGHVS and CDR2 FQNEAQ. V lost 6 bases, J lost 6 bases, and 21 bases lay in between. The CDR3 is CASRQLAREGGEQYF. CDR3 in DNA: TGTGCCAGCAGACAATTGGCCAGGGAAGGTGGCGAGCAGTACTTC.

This clonotype has more than one count but fewer than ten. CDR3 region: CASSQSRSGDGPSTDTQYF. The CDR3 DNA reads TGCGCCAGCAGTCAATCTCGTAGCGGGGACGGACCGAGCACAGATACGCAGTATTTT. V is TRBV23-1 and J is TRBJ2-3, with 8 positions matching TRBD2. TRBV23-1 is an ORF, with its function uncertain. This CDR3 spans 19 amino acids. V was clipped by 0 bases and J by 0 bases; unmatched bases: 11.

With respect to this clonotype: It may be a read error: a sequence one base away is much more abundant. The missing conserved phenylalanine or tryptophan at the end of this CDR3 makes a read error likely. CDR3: CASSLDGGRSSYEQYI. The DNA of the CDR3 is TGTGCCAGCAGCTTAGACGGGGGGCGAAGCTCCTACGAGCAGTACATC. This chain links TRBV7-2 with TRBJ2-7, with D maybe TRBD2 (7 bases). V gave up 1 base and J gave up 0 bases, with 13 bases separating them. The germline V gene has CDR1 SGHTA and CDR2 FQGNSA. The CDR3 extends over 16 amino acids.

This clonotype was detected a few times. The rearrangement joins TRBV7-9 to TRBJ2-3, with TRBD2 identical over 8 bases. The V and J ends lost 5 bases and 0 bases, in that order; junction bases with no gene match: 7. The CDR3 is 16 residues long. From germline, CDR1 is SEHNR and CDR2 FQNEAQ (reference sequence). Here the CDR3 DNA reads TGTGCCAGCAGCCTACCCGGGACTAGAAGCACAGATACGCAGTATTTT. Translation: CASSLPGTRSTDTQYF.

Turning to this clonotype: This clone may be a read error of a much larger clone one base away. This chain uses TRBV5-3 with TRBJ1-4, with D possibly TRBD1 on 5 matching bases. TRBV5-3 is recorded as an ORF, its role being uncertain. The CDR3 has 14 residues. The CDR3 DNA reads as TGTGTCAGCAGCCCAGGTGGGGCTGGGGAAAAACTGTTTTTT. Its translation: CVSSPGGAGEKLFF.

There are many counts of this clonotype. The chain is built from TRBV6-2 or TRBV6-3 and TRBJ1-2, with 9 positions matching TRBD1. There are 19 residues in the CDR3. Losses at the gene ends were 0 bases for V and 4 bases for J; bases not matched to a gene: 15. Germline V gives CDR1 MNHEY, CDR2 SVGEGT. In nucleotides, the CDR3 is TGTGCCAGCAGTTACTCGGAAGCGCCCACAGGGGGCGGCGGCTATGGCTACACCTTC. This encodes CASSYSEAPTGGGGYGYTF.

This clonotype came up many times. The chain has TRBV7-6 and TRBJ2-5, with D tentatively TRBD2 (6 bases). This CDR3 region has 13 residues. V was shortened by 2 bases and J by 5 bases, with 9 bases between the two germline ends. From germline, CDR1 is SGHVS and CDR2 FNYEAQ. The CDR3, as DNA: TGTGCCAGCAGCTTAAGGCTAGCGGAGACCCAGTACTTC. Encoded protein: CASSLRLAETQYF. The full variable domain, its missing parts supplied by reference TRBV7-6 and TRBJ2-5, is GAGVSQSPRYKVTKRGQDVALRCDPISGHVSLYWYRQALGQGPEFLTYFNYEAQQDKSGLPNDRFSAERPEGSISTLTIQRTEQRDSAMYRCASSLRLAETQYFGPGTRLLVL.

V gene TRBV4-3 combines with J gene TRBJ1-1; possibly TRBD1 for D (5 bases). Trimming cost V 4 bases and J 11 bases, with 17 bases left between them. This CDR3 has 13 residues. In germline, CDR1 is LGHNA, CDR2 YSLEER. DNA for the CDR3: TGCGCCAGCAGCCCTACGGGGGGTGGGGACGCTTTCTTT. This translates into CASSPTGGGDAFF.

This clonotype was counted ten times or more. This rearrangement joins TRBV7-9 to TRBJ1-4, with D hard to call. CDR1 is SEHNR, CDR2 FQNEAQ, per germline (reference sequence). This CDR3 spans 13 amino acids. V shed 5 bases and J shed 7 bases, with 11 bases lying between them. This CDR3 is CASSHRTSEKLFF. CDR3 DNA: TGTGCCAGCAGCCACCGGACGAGTGAAAAACTGTTTTTT.

The gene calls are TRBV15 and TRBJ2-3; D call uncertain. Germline V CDR1 and CDR2: LNHNV, YYDKDF (reference sequence). The CDR3 has 13 amino acids. Between the trimmed V and J ends, which lost 5 bases and 2 bases, there was a span of 8 bases. The CDR3 sequence is CATSDADTDTQYF. Here the CDR3 DNA reads TGTGCCACCAGCGACGCGGACACAGATACGCAGTATTTT.

The gene calls are TRBV27 and TRBJ1-5, with 8 bases that match TRBD1. V shed 10 bases and J 1 base; nucleotides not matched to a gene: 12. Germline-derived CDR1 and CDR2 are MNHEY and SMNVEV (reference sequence). The CDR3 consists of 16 residues. In DNA, the CDR3 is TGTGCCATAAGGACAGGGCGCGGGGACAGCAATCAGCCCCAGCATTTT. This codes for CAIRTGRGDSNQPQHF.

The CDR3, as DNA: TGCAGTGCGAGGACTAGCGGGGGGTACTACAATGAGCAGTTCTTC. Protein sequence: CSARTSGGYYNEQFF. The chain carries TRBV20-1 and TRBJ2-1; 14 bases are shared with TRBD2. The CDR3 has 15 residues. Germline CDR1 reads DFQATT; CDR2 reads SNEGSKA (reference sequence). The trim removed 6 bases at V and 3 bases at J, leaving 4 bases unmatched.

This chain joins TRBV27 and TRBJ1-1; TRBD1 matches at 7 bases. The CDR3 totals 14 residues. Trimming cost V 1 base and J 5 bases; bases outside gene matches: 4. Germline V gives CDR1 MNHEY, CDR2 SMNVEV (reference sequence). CDR3 sequence: CASSLYRGETEAFF. The DNA for the CDR3 is TGTGCCAGCAGTTTATACAGGGGAGAGACTGAAGCTTTCTTT.

This clonotype was counted between two and nine times. The chain uses TRBV27 and TRBJ2-1; perhaps TRBD2 as D (6 bases). This CDR3 spans 14 amino acids. Trimming removed 3 bases at V and 6 bases at J, with 12 bases between. The germline V gene has CDR1 MNHEY and CDR2 SMNVEV (reference sequence). The DNA for the CDR3 is TGTGCCAGCAGTTTTGGCGGGGAGGTCAATGAGCAGTTCTTC. Its protein is CASSFGGEVNEQFF.

This clonotype was seen repeatedly, ten times or more. This sequence joins TRBV28 and TRBJ2-3; weak D call: TRBD2 (6 bases). Trimming stripped 2 bases from V and 2 bases from J, with 29 bases between. The CDR3 length is 21 residues. The germline V gene has CDR1 MDHEN and CDR2 SYDVKM. The CDR3 region has the DNA TGTGCCAGCAGTTTACACGCGGGGACCCTGTCGTACGAAAGAGTCACAGATACGCAGTATTTT. Translated: CASSLHAGTLSYERVTDTQYF.

The sample holds a few counts of this clonotype. The chain combines TRBV29-1 with TRBJ1-1; D gene uncertain. V lost 6 bases to trimming and J lost 4 bases, with 18 bases between them. The CDR3 is 14 residues long. CDR1 and CDR2 from the germline V gene are SQVTM and ANQGSEA. The DNA for the CDR3 is TGCAGCGTGACGGGATTTTTTTCTACCACTGAAGCTTTCTTT. Its protein product is CSVTGFFSTTEAFF.